This T cell receptor (beta chain) was sequenced in a study of T-cell memory formation after mild COVID-19. Whole-study results and caveats: While clones contracting from day 15 to 85 were balanced between CD4 and CD8, later expanders leaned CD4+. Specificity for SARS-CoV-2 was not confirmed among the second-wave clones peaking on day 37.

The CDR3 extends over 15 amino acids. Trimming cost V 6 bases and J 4 bases, with 16 bases left between them. Using constant-segment primers, 5'RACE produced TCR alpha and TCR beta cDNA libraries carrying sample barcodes and UMIs. TCRdb analysed the 5' RACE reads with MiXCR anew, one entry per CDR3 protein. The data contain about 350,000 distinct CDR3 sequences, around 13% of them seen just once; the ten biggest clones take up roughly 20%. In the case of this clonotype: Its antigen remains unknown.

The chain couples TRBV12-3 or TRBV12-4 to TRBJ1-5, with a possible D match to TRBD1 (6 bases). The receptor was isolated from a man younger than 35 who had mild COVID-19 (a few samples of this study predate the infection). Cell type and time point are not known. Source material: PBMCs or a T cell subset sorted from them (not recorded which). The CDR3 sequence is CASSPGTRKNQPQHF. The CDR3, as DNA: TGTGCCAGCAGCCCCGGGACACGGAAGAATCAGCCCCAGCATTTT.